The 5 T cell receptor beta chains below come from one sample, sequenced in a study of T-cell reconstitution after alpha-beta-depleted transplantation in children. A library of TCRbeta sequences, prepared with unique molecular identifiers, was generated. TCRdb redid the calling of the PCR reads with MiXCR, one entry per CDR3 protein. The table records about 600,000 distinct CDR3 sequences, around 13% of them present only once. The sequencing used PBMCs, mostly from graft donor cells, collected 360 days after TCRalphabeta/CD19-depleted stem cell transplant. The source of these receptors is a male patient aged 10 to 17 who had a stem cell transplant for acute myeloid leukemia, so the T cells may come from the graft donor.

This clonotype was seen a few times. This sequence joins TRBV28 and TRBJ2-5; D perhaps matches TRBD1 (5 bases). The length of the CDR3 is 16 residues. Germline CDR1 and CDR2: MDHEN and SYDVKM. V was cut by 3 bases and J by 2 bases, with 16 bases left in between. CDR3 in amino acids: CASSLLPGKGQETQYF. The CDR3 DNA is TGTGCCAGCAGTTTGCTGCCAGGGAAGGGTCAAGAGACCCAGTACTTC. Full variable domain (missing parts from reference TRBV28 and TRBJ2-5): DVKVTQSSRYLVKRTGEKVFLECVQDMDHENMFWYRQDPGLGLRLIYFSYDVKMKEKGDIPEGYSVSREKKERFSLILESASTNQTSMYLCASSLLPGKGQETQYFGPGTRLLVL.

This clonotype was found a few times. The chain links TRBV7-2 to TRBJ2-5; 9 positions agree with TRBD2. V lost 3 bases and J lost 4; bases outside the gene matches: 9. Germline V gives CDR1 SGHTA, CDR2 FQGNSA. This CDR3 has 16 amino acids. The CDR3 region is CASSFGLAGFGETQYF. CDR3 nucleotide sequence: TGTGCCAGCAGCTTTGGGCTAGCGGGATTCGGAGAGACCCAGTACTTC.

V usage is TRBV7-2 and J usage is TRBJ2-7; D is undetermined. The CDR3 extends over 11 amino acids. Germline V gives CDR1 SGHTA, CDR2 FQGNSA. Between the trimmed V and J ends, which lost 11 bases and 2 bases, there was a span of 10 bases. CDR3 in amino acids: CASRIAYEQYF. The CDR3 bases are TGTGCCTCAAGGATCGCCTACGAGCAGTACTTC.

The chain joins TRBV18 to TRBJ2-3, with D perhaps TRBD2 (6 bases). The CDR3 sequence is 13 residues long. The germline CDR1 and CDR2 sequences are KGHSH and LQKENI. CDR3 residues: CATGGILTDTQYF. In DNA form, the CDR3 reads TGTGCTACGGGCGGGATTCTCACAGATACGCAGTATTTT.

This clonotype appeared a few times. V gene TRBV5-1 combines with J gene TRBJ2-7, with TRBD1 matching over 7 bases. Germline V gene sequence: CDR1 SGHRS, CDR2 YFSETQ. Unmatched junction bases numbered 13, after V lost 4 bases and J lost 0 bases. CDR3 length: 17 residues. The CDR3: CASSTYRGGGSSYEQYF. CDR3 sequence (DNA): TGCGCCAGCAGCACCTATAGAGGGGGCGGCAGCTCCTACGAGCAGTACTTC.